Listed below are T cell receptor beta chains from one sample, sequenced in a study of cytomegalovirus exposure and HLA in healthy donors. Data came from immunoSEQ multiplex PCR; TCRdb stores just in-frame clones and leaves some out. The listing contains around 130,000 clones. The sample comprised PBMCs. The receptors derive from a woman aged 60 to 75 in good health and CMV-seronegative. CDR3s include the opening cysteine and the closing phenylalanine or tryptophan. D genes are given only for firm matches.

V gene	D gene	J gene	CDR3 protein	CDR3 DNA
TRBV5-1	TRBD1	TRBJ2-6	CASSSDRGPGANVLTF	TGCGCCAGCAGCAGCGACAGGGGACCTGGGGCCAACGTCCTGACTTTC
TRBV2	TRBD1	TRBJ2-7	CASRDRGLYEQYF	TGTGCCAGCCGGGACAGGGGGCTTTACGAGCAGTACTTC
TRBV6-5	-	TRBJ2-3	CASSRTSSTDTQYF	TGTGCCAGCAGTCGGACATCAAGCACAGATACGCAGTATTTT
TRBV6-5	-	TRBJ2-7	CASSYSKPHYEQYF	TGTGCCAGCAGTTACTCGAAACCACACTACGAGCAGTACTTC
TRBV2	TRBD1	TRBJ2-7	CASSLQGFEQYF	TGTGCCAGCAGTTTACAGGGGTTCGAGCAGTACTTC
TRBV4-1	-	TRBJ2-3	CASSQEASGSTTSTDTQYF	TGCGCCAGCAGCCAAGAGGCGAGCGGATCAACTACTAGCACAGATACGCAGTATTTT
TRBV5-6	-	TRBJ1-2	CASSLERSGLRRYGYTF	TGTGCCAGCAGCTTGGAAAGGTCAGGACTCCGCCGCTATGGCTACACCTTC
TRBV27	-	TRBJ2-1	CASSFNNEQFF	TGTGCCAGCAGTTTTAACAATGAGCAGTTCTTC
TRBV10-1	TRBD2	TRBJ2-7	CASSESGLAGEQYF	TGCGCCAGCAGTGAGTCAGGACTAGCGGGCGAGCAGTACTTC
TRBV9	TRBD2	TRBJ2-2	CASSVTSGGFATGELFF	TGTGCCAGCAGCGTAACTAGCGGGGGGTTCGCCACCGGGGAGCTGTTTTTT
TRBV19	-	TRBJ1-3	CASSRGVPGNTIYF	TGTGCCAGTTCTCGGGGGGTCCCTGGAAACACCATATATTTT
TRBV5-1	TRBD1	TRBJ1-3	CASSPRPGTGSSGNTIYF	TGCGCCAGCAGCCCGCGTCCCGGGACAGGGAGCTCTGGAAACACCATATATTTT
TRBV30	TRBD1	TRBJ1-5	CAWRQGAGQPQHF	TGTGCCTGGAGACAGGGGGCTGGTCAGCCCCAGCATTTT
TRBV7-9	TRBD2	TRBJ2-1	CASSLALAGLNNEQFF	TGTGCCAGCAGCTTAGCACTAGCGGGTCTCAACAATGAGCAGTTCTTC
TRBV10-3	-	TRBJ2-3	CAISERVLPTDTQYF	TGTGCCATCAGTGAGCGGGTTTTGCCCACAGATACGCAGTATTTT
TRBV9	TRBD1	TRBJ1-6	CASSVGQGDNSPLHF	TGTGCCAGCAGCGTAGGACAGGGGGACAATTCACCCCTCCACTTT
TRBV29-1	-	TRBJ2-7	CSATSQGYEQYF	TGCAGCGCTACCTCCCAGGGGTACGAGCAGTACTTC
TRBV28	TRBD1	TRBJ1-5	CASSIPRQGPQPQHF	TGTGCCAGCAGCATTCCCCGACAGGGCCCTCAGCCCCAGCATTTT
TRBV7-2	-	TRBJ1-1	CASSLNPRGNTEAFF	TGTGCCAGCAGCTTAAATCCTCGGGGGAACACTGAAGCTTTCTTT
TRBV18	-	TRBJ1-1	CASSPAGTQGEAFF	TGTGCCAGCTCACCGGCTGGGACGCAGGGGGAAGCTTTCTTT
TRBV14	TRBD2	TRBJ2-3	CASSLLAGGDTQYF	TGTGCCAGCAGCCTACTAGCGGGAGGAGATACGCAGTATTTT
TRBV7-3	TRBD2	TRBJ2-5	CASSLSAGPQETQYF	TGTGCCAGCAGCTTGTCAGCGGGGCCCCAAGAGACCCAGTACTTC